The 32 T cell receptor beta chains below all came from one sample that was sequenced in a study of blood T cells in healthy people across ages. Alongside a J-beta primer mix, a sample-barcoded 5' primer served in a second PCR lasting 7 to 11 cycles. From the 5' RACE reads, TCRdb called clonotypes with MiXCR, one entry per CDR3 protein. The table lists about 970,000 distinct CDR3 sequences, roughly 51% of them singletons, with about a fifth in the top ten. Sequencing was carried out using blood. These receptors were taken from a woman aged 60-75 years in good health.

The J gene is TRBJ2-3, the V gene TRBV29-1; 7 positions agree with TRBD2. The germline CDR1 and CDR2 sequences are SQVTM and ANQGSEA. The CDR3 has 14 amino acids. V trimming: 8 bases; J trimming: 7 bases; junction bases outside the gene matches: 15. The CDR3 spells CSFGGRENTNTQYF. For the CDR3, the DNA is TGCAGCTTCGGAGGGAGGGAGAATACTAATACGCAGTATTTT.

There are a few counts of this clonotype. The CDR3 bases are TGTGCCAGCAGCCGGGTCACTAGCGGGACAGGAATCTCCTACGAGCAGTACTTC. This gives the protein CASSRVTSGTGISYEQYF. This rearrangement joins TRBV7-9 to TRBJ2-7, with 10 bases lining up with TRBD2. Looked up from germline, CDR1 is SEHNR and CDR2 is FQNEAQ (reference sequence). The CDR3 sequence is 18 residues long. With 5 bases clipped from V and 0 bases from J, the junction kept 13 bases outside the gene matches.

This clonotype occurred a few times. The chain carries TRBV29-1 and TRBJ2-3, with D perhaps matching TRBD1 (6 bases). The CDR3 contains 13 residues. The germline gives CDR1 SQVTM, CDR2 ANQGSEA. V was pared by 5 bases and J by 2 bases, with 11 bases between. The DNA for the CDR3 is TGCAGCGTTCTCCGGGACATCACAGATACGCAGTATTTT. Amino acids: CSVLRDITDTQYF.

The genes are TRBV7-2 and TRBJ1-5, with D perhaps matching TRBD1 (6 bases). The CDR3 has 14 amino acids. Germline values: CDR1 SGHTA, CDR2 FQGNSA. Trimming stripped 5 bases from V and 8 bases from J, with 16 bases between. CDR3 in DNA: TGTGCCAGCAGCGAGGGTCTAGGGGGGGAGCCCCAGCATTTT. Amino acids: CASSEGLGGEPQHF.

V gene TRBV5-1 combines with J gene TRBJ2-1; TRBD2 is a possible D gene (8 bases). The CDR3 loop spans 17 amino acids. Germline V CDR1 and CDR2: SGHRS, YFSETQ. Trimming cost V 7 bases and J 0 bases, with 20 bases left between them. The CDR3 DNA is TGCGCCAGCTCCCTCGAGGGGGCGGGAGGCTCCTACAATGAGCAGTTCTTC. Protein product: CASSLEGAGGSYNEQFF.

The V and J genes are TRBV15 and TRBJ2-1; no firm D call. TRBJ2-7 matches the DNA end more closely, so the J call is doubtful. CDR1 and CDR2 (germline): LNHNV, YYDKDF (reference sequence). The CDR3 is 14 amino acids. The CDR3 spells CATSRDQSRNEQYF. In nucleotides, the CDR3 is TGTGCCACCAGCAGAGATCAGAGCAGGAATGAGCAGTACTTC.

This sequence joins TRBV28 and TRBJ2-3; D is possibly TRBD1 or TRBD2 (5 bases each). V was clipped by 6 bases and J by 2 bases, with 18 bases between them. Germline loops: CDR1 MDHEN, CDR2 SYDVKM. The CDR3 is made up of 16 amino acids. CDR3 bases: TGTGCCAGCAGGGGGGAGAGAAGCTTTGACACAGATACGCAGTATTTT. Protein product: CASRGERSFDTDTQYF.

This clonotype was recorded many times. The genes are TRBV7-2 and TRBJ1-1; D is uncertain. Trimming removed 4 bases at V and 0 bases at J, with 12 bases between. Germline-derived CDR1 and CDR2 are SGHTA and FQGNSA. The CDR3 runs 15 residues. Written as DNA, the CDR3 is TGTGCCAGCAGCTCAGCAGCGATCTTGAACACTGAAGCTTTCTTT. This encodes CASSSAAILNTEAFF.

V is TRBV6-1 and J is TRBJ2-4, with 11 bases aligning to TRBD2. The V and J ends lost 0 bases and 8 bases, in that order; junction bases with no gene match: 9. The length of the CDR3 is 17 residues. CDR1 MNHNS and CDR2 SASEGT come from the germline V gene. The CDR3 loop is CASSEALVSGRGYIQYF. In nucleotides, the CDR3 is TGTGCCAGCAGTGAAGCGCTGGTTAGCGGGAGGGGGTACATTCAGTACTTC.

This chain links TRBV29-1 with TRBJ2-3; TRBD1 agrees at 8 bases. After removal of 3 bases from V and 5 bases from J, the junction contained 7 bases not matched to a gene. This CDR3 comprises 14 residues. CDR1 is SQVTM, CDR2 ANQGSEA, per germline. CDR3 sequence: CSVDVRGLVDTQYF. CDR3 coding DNA: TGCAGCGTTGATGTCAGGGGGCTAGTAGATACGCAGTATTTT.

This clonotype was counted between two and nine times. The chain employs TRBV20-1 and TRBJ2-7, with D unclear. V lost 2 bases and J lost 0, with 14 bases in between. The CDR3 is 15 residues long. Germline CDR1 reads DFQATT; CDR2 reads SNEGSKA (reference sequence). CDR3 amino acids: CSARRRSAFSYEQYF. For the CDR3, the DNA is TGCAGTGCTAGAAGAAGGAGCGCCTTCTCCTACGAGCAGTACTTC.

The chain links TRBV20-1 to TRBJ2-2; 7 bases agree with TRBD1. Germline V gives CDR1 DFQATT, CDR2 SNEGSKA (reference sequence). CDR3 length equals 14 residues. J gave up 6 bases and V 4 bases, and 8 bases lay outside the gene matches. The CDR3 coding sequence is TGCAGTGCTATAGGGACAGTTGATTCCGGGGAGCTGTTTTTT. Translated, it gives CSAIGTVDSGELFF.

J is TRBJ2-5 and V is TRBV7-9, with 11 nucleotides matching TRBD1. Trimming cost V 4 bases and J 11 bases; bases outside gene matches: 12. Germline CDR1 is SEHNR and CDR2 is FQNEAQ (reference sequence). The CDR3 extends over 15 amino acids. CDR3 sequence: CASSYYRDRGEEQYF. The CDR3 DNA sequence: TGTGCCAGCAGCTACTACCGGGACAGGGGGGAAGAGCAGTACTTC.

This clonotype was detected only a few times. V and J are TRBV10-3 and TRBJ2-3; 7 bases fit TRBD2. V dropped 0 bases and J dropped 2; count of bases not matched to a gene: 5. This CDR3 spans 16 amino acids. Germline V CDR1 and CDR2: ENHRY, SYGVKD. The DNA for the CDR3 is TGTGCCATCAGTGAGTCGGGTAGCGGGTTCACAGATACGCAGTATTTT. Encoded protein: CAISESGSGFTDTQYF.

The chain links TRBV28 to TRBJ2-1; no clear D gene. Trimming cost V 10 bases and J 13 bases, with 14 bases left between them. This CDR3 region has 10 residues. Germline V lookup: CDR1 MDHEN, CDR2 SYDVKM. The CDR3 sequence is CATSSVVQFF. The CDR3 coding sequence is TGTGCCACCTCTTCAGTAGTTCAGTTCTTC.

The V and J genes are TRBV5-1 and TRBJ2-4; tentative D call: TRBD2 (6 bases). V lost 5 bases and J lost 8, with 17 bases in between. Germline CDR1 and CDR2: SGHRS and YFSETQ. The CDR3 sequence is 14 residues long. The DNA of the CDR3 is TGCGCCAGCAGTCTCAGCGAAGGGGAGGACATTCAGTACTTC. It is translated as CASSLSEGEDIQYF.

This clonotype has only a few counts. V usage is TRBV12-3 or TRBV12-4 and J usage is TRBJ2-4, with TRBD1 identical over 7 bases. Trimming took 6 bases from V and 0 from J; bases not matched to a gene: 5. The CDR3 covers 15 residues. The CDR3 protein is CASSQTGLAKNIQYF. DNA for the CDR3: TGTGCCAGCAGCCAGACAGGGCTAGCCAAAAACATTCAGTACTTC.

Here the CDR3 reads CSARALAAAVEQYF. CDR3 nucleotide sequence: TGCAGTGCTAGAGCTCTAGCGGCGGCGGTGGAGCAGTACTTC. The chain employs TRBV20-1 and TRBJ2-7, with 7 bases identical to TRBD2. From germline, CDR1 is DFQATT and CDR2 SNEGSKA (reference sequence). V gave up 1 base and J gave up 7 bases; unmatched junction bases: 10. The CDR3 is 14 residues long.

The chain joins TRBV5-1 to TRBJ2-5, with TRBD1 as a possible D gene (6 bases). Judging by the DNA end, TRBJ2-7 fits better; the J call may be wrong. The germline gives CDR1 SGHRS, CDR2 YFSETQ. The CDR3 extends over 15 amino acids. The CDR3 DNA reads as TGCGCCAGAAAAAAAAACCGGGACAAATTGTACGAGCAGTACGTC. Protein: CARKKNRDKLYEQYV.

This clonotype was recorded a few times. This chain connects TRBV2 to TRBJ2-7, with 9 bases lining up with TRBD1. This CDR3 contains 14 residues. The trim removed 6 bases at V and 1 base at J, leaving 4 bases unmatched. In germline, CDR1 is SNHLY, CDR2 FYNNEI. The CDR3 DNA sequence: TGTGCCAGCAGCGGACAGGGGAAGTCCTACGAGCAGTACTTC. Its protein is CASSGQGKSYEQYF.

About this clonotype: Compared with germline, one end of the junction differs, possibly owing to a read error. CDR3: CGARDRRRRADTGELFF. The CDR3 DNA reads as TGCGGTGCTAGAGATAGGAGGAGACGAGCGGACACCGGGGAGCTGTTTTTT. The rearrangement joins TRBV20-1 to TRBJ2-2, with D perhaps matching TRBD2 (5 bases). Per the germline V gene, CDR1 is DFQATT and CDR2 is SNEGSKA (reference sequence). This CDR3 has 17 amino acids.

This sequence joins TRBV29-1 and TRBJ2-5; 7 bases are shared with TRBD1. This CDR3 has 14 amino acids. V trimming: 3 bases; J trimming: 2 bases; junction bases outside the gene matches: 6. Per the germline V gene, CDR1 is SQVTM and CDR2 is ANQGSEA. CDR3 nucleotide sequence: TGCAGCGTTGATTTGGGGGACAGTCAAGAGACCCAGTACTTC. Translating it yields CSVDLGDSQETQYF.

The J gene is TRBJ2-5, the V gene TRBV20-1; D is possibly TRBD2 (6 bases). The J call may be incorrect, as the DNA end agrees better with TRBJ2-7. CDR1 is DFQATT and CDR2 is SNEGSKA in the germline V gene (reference sequence). CDR3 length: 15 residues. CDR3 loop: CSARDLGTPPYEQYF. In DNA form, the CDR3 reads TGCAGTGCTAGAGACCTCGGGACTCCTCCCTACGAGCAGTACTTC.

This chain joins TRBV7-2 and TRBJ2-7; TRBD1 matches at 10 bases. The germline V gene has CDR1 SGHTA and CDR2 FQGNSA. With V trimmed by 6 bases and J by 4 bases, 21 bases remained unmatched. The CDR3 is 19 amino acids. CDR3 coding DNA: TGTGCCAGCAGTTTCCCTACATCCCCCGGGACAGGGGCCTCTTACGAGCAGTACTTC. It encodes CASSFPTSPGTGASYEQYF.

This clonotype has more than one count but fewer than ten. The chain couples TRBV2 to TRBJ2-5; the D gene is possibly TRBD2 (6 bases). The CDR3 runs to 13 residues. Trimming took 6 bases from V and 1 from J, leaving 9 bases between them. The germline V gene has CDR1 SNHLY and CDR2 FYNNEI. CDR3 region: CASRRGRQETQYF. The CDR3 nucleotides are TGTGCCAGCAGGCGGGGACGCCAAGAGACCCAGTACTTC.

This clonotype was picked up a small number of times. This chain links TRBV28 with TRBJ2-4; TRBD1 matches at 7 bases. The J call is in doubt because the DNA end fits TRBJ2-7 better. The CDR3 covers 14 residues. Germline V gene sequence: CDR1 MDHEN, CDR2 SYDVKM. CDR3 DNA sequence: TGTGCCAGCAGTGAGCCAGACAGGGAGCGCGAGCAGTACTTC. Amino acid sequence: CASSEPDREREQYF.

This chain joins TRBV29-1 and TRBJ1-4, with TRBD1 identical over 7 bases. Germline V gene data show CDR1 as SQVTM and CDR2 as ANQGSEA. This CDR3 spans 15 amino acids. Trimming cost V 7 bases and J 8 bases; bases outside gene matches: 16. CDR3 coding DNA: TGCAGCGCTAATCATCGGGACAGCGGGCAGGAAAAACTGTTTTTT. Its protein product is CSANHRDSGQEKLFF.

The chain is built from TRBV5-1 and TRBJ2-5; TRBD1 aligns across 10 bases. The V gene's germline CDR1 is SGHRS and CDR2 YFSETQ. CDR3 length equals 14 residues. The V gene end was trimmed by 4 bases and the J gene end by 5 bases; junction bases not matched to a gene: 5. Written as DNA, the CDR3 is TGCGCCAGCAGCACGGGACAGGGGATTGAGACCCAGTACTTC. As protein: CASSTGQGIETQYF.

The rearrangement joins TRBV20-1 to TRBJ2-7, with D possibly being TRBD1 or TRBD2 (5 bases each). Near its end, the DNA agrees better with TRBJ2-5, so the J call may be wrong. Germline V lookup: CDR1 DFQATT, CDR2 SNEGSKA (reference sequence). This CDR3 contains 14 residues. CDR3 nucleotide sequence: TGCAGTGCTAGTCGATGGGGGTTTGATGAGACCCAGTACTTC. This codes for CSASRWGFDETQYF.

V usage is TRBV7-8 and J usage is TRBJ1-2; D may be TRBD1 (5 bases). In germline, CDR1 is SGHVS, CDR2 FQNEAQ. The V end lost 0 bases, the J end lost 0 bases, and 17 bases lay between the germline ends. The CDR3 is made up of 18 amino acids. CDR3 sequence (DNA): TGTGCCAGCAGCTTAGCTTTCTTATCCACAGGTGCTAACTATGGCTACACCTTC. This sequence encodes CASSLAFLSTGANYGYTF. Full variable domain (remainder filled in from reference TRBV7-8 and TRBJ1-2): GAGVSQSPRYKVAKRGQDVALRCDPISGHVSLFWYQQALGQGPEFLTYFQNEAQLDKSGLPSDRFFAERPEGSVSTLKIQRTQQEDSAVYLCASSLAFLSTGANYGYTFGSGTRLTVV.

In this sample, this clonotype turned up a few times. The V call is TRBV7-9, the J call TRBJ2-3, with 9 bases lining up with TRBD2. The CDR3 totals 16 residues. The junction had 6 bases not matched to a gene; V was cut back by 4 bases and J by 1 base. In germline, CDR1 is SEHNR, CDR2 FQNEAQ (reference sequence). The CDR3 loop is CASSSTTSGRTDTQYF. CDR3 nucleotides: TGTGCCAGCAGCTCGACGACTAGCGGACGCACAGATACGCAGTATTTT.

This chain connects TRBV7-2 to TRBJ1-6; a possible D gene is TRBD1 (6 bases). Deletions cut 2 bases from V and 7 bases from J, with 9 bases between. In germline, CDR1 is SGHTA, CDR2 FQGNSA. This CDR3 comprises 14 residues. Written as DNA, the CDR3 is TGTGCCAGCAGCTTAAGACAGGAAAATTCACCCCTCCACTTT. This translates into CASSLRQENSPLHF.